A single sample is the source of the 26 T cell receptor beta chains below, sequenced in a study of blood T cell repertoires in COVID-19. Method: immunoSEQ multiplex PCR; TCRdb's copy keeps in-frame clones and lacks some. This sample has under 450,000 clones, with about 87% found just once. Sequenced input: peripheral blood. These receptors originate from a woman between 50 and 59 years old with COVID-19, enrolled during active disease.

The chain combines TRBV30 with TRBJ1-4; D remains ambiguous. Looked up from germline, CDR1 is GTSNPN and CDR2 is SVGIG (reference sequence). V lost 5 bases and J lost 8, with 9 bases in between. This CDR3 is built from 11 residues. This CDR3 reads CAWRRREKLFF. DNA of the CDR3: TGTGCCTGGCGGCGGCGGGAAAAACTGTTTTTT.

The chain employs TRBV24-1 and TRBJ1-5; no reliable D call. CDR1 and CDR2 (germline): KGHDR, SFDVKD. V lost 8 bases and J 4 bases, leaving 14 bases between the germline ends. The CDR3 extends over 14 amino acids. The CDR3 reads CATKTSIPNQPQHF. As DNA, the CDR3 is TGTGCCACCAAGACAAGTATCCCAAATCAGCCCCAGCATTTT.

This chain joins TRBV4-1 and TRBJ2-3, with D uncertain. The germline gives CDR1 MGHRA, CDR2 YSYEKL. The CDR3 has 15 residues. The V gene lost 0 bases and the J gene lost 2 bases, with 9 bases spanning the gap. CDR3 coding DNA: TGCGCCAGCAGCCAAGAGGAGCGCAACACAGATACGCAGTATTTT. Its translation: CASSQEERNTDTQYF.

The chain employs TRBV9 and TRBJ2-5; D not certain. The germline V gene has CDR1 SGDLS and CDR2 YYNGEE. V was clipped by 0 bases and J by 3 bases, with 9 bases between them. There are 14 residues in the CDR3. CDR3 protein: CASSVAVAEETQYF. In DNA form, the CDR3 reads TGTGCCAGCAGCGTAGCTGTAGCTGAAGAGACCCAGTACTTC.

This chain joins TRBV5-6 and TRBJ1-4; possibly TRBD1 for D (6 bases). There are 14 residues in the CDR3. Trimming took off 4 bases at V and 8 bases at J, with 15 bases between the two ends. CDR1 and CDR2 from the germline V gene are SGHDT and YYEEEE. This CDR3 is CASSIPAGAEKLFF. The CDR3 DNA follows: TGTGCCAGCAGCATACCGGCGGGGGCGGAAAAACTGTTTTTT.

In regard to this clone: Other DNA sequences within the sample encode an identical CDR3. The chain is built from TRBV5-1 and TRBJ1-4; 7 nucleotides line up with TRBD1. Trimming took 4 bases from V and 7 from J; bases not matched to a gene: 7. The CDR3 runs to 14 residues. Germline lookup yields CDR1 SGHRS and CDR2 YFSETQ. The CDR3 sequence is CASSLGQRGEKLFF. The CDR3, as DNA: TGCGCCAGCAGCCTGGGACAGCGGGGTGAAAAACTGTTTTTT.

This clone has a handful of counts. This sequence joins TRBV4-1 and TRBJ1-5, with D possibly being TRBD1 (5 bases). V lost 0 bases, J lost 2 bases, and 14 bases lay in between. CDR1 MGHRA and CDR2 YSYEKL come from the germline V gene. This CDR3 spans 17 amino acids. The DNA for the CDR3 is TGCGCCAGCAGCCAAGATAGGGACTTTGGAGGCAATCAGCCCCAGCATTTT. The encoded protein is CASSQDRDFGGNQPQHF.

The chain carries TRBV7-9 and TRBJ1-2, with 8 nucleotides matching TRBD1. The length of the CDR3 is 16 residues. The germline V gene has CDR1 SEHNR and CDR2 FQNEAQ (reference sequence). The V and J ends lost 2 bases and 4 bases, in that order; junction bases with no gene match: 9. The CDR3 sequence is CASSLLAGGAGYGYTF. CDR3 sequence (DNA): TGTGCCAGCAGCTTATTAGCAGGGGGCGCTGGCTATGGCTACACCTTC.

This clone turned up a few times. The V call is TRBV30, the J call TRBJ1-5; TRBD1 might be the D (5 bases). Germline V lookup: CDR1 GTSNPN, CDR2 SVGIG (reference sequence). The length of the CDR3 is 13 residues. The ends were cut back, 1 base at V and 4 bases at J, with 8 bases in the middle. The CDR3 nucleotides are TGTGCCTGGAGTGAGGGGCAGAATCAGCCCCAGCATTTT. It specifies CAWSEGQNQPQHF.

This clone has only a few counts. The V gene is TRBV10-3, the J gene TRBJ2-1; tentatively, D is TRBD1 (6 bases). CDR1 and CDR2 (germline): ENHRY, SYGVKD. Trimming shortened V by 4 bases and J by 4 bases, and 11 bases separated the two germline ends. The CDR3 is 14 amino acids. This chain's CDR3 is CAISGTVDYNEQFF. The CDR3 bases are TGTGCCATCAGTGGGACAGTAGATTACAATGAGCAGTTCTTC.

V and J are TRBV15 and TRBJ1-1, with 9 bases aligning to TRBD1. J lost 2 bases, V lost 8 bases, and 6 bases had no gene match. The CDR3 spans 14 residues. Germline V gene lookup returns CDR1 LNHNV and CDR2 YYDKDF (reference sequence). The CDR3 DNA follows: TGTGCCACCGAAGGAACAGGGGGCAACACTGAAGCTTTCTTT. Translation gives CATEGTGGNTEAFF.

This clone appeared a single time. This chain joins TRBV6-1 and TRBJ1-2; 11 bases match TRBD1. The V gene end was trimmed by 5 bases and the J gene end by 4 bases; junction bases not matched to a gene: 6. The CDR3 covers 15 residues. Germline V gene data show CDR1 as MNHNS and CDR2 as SASEGT. The CDR3 bases are TGTGCCAGCAGTTCGGGACAGGGGGTTTTCTATGGCTACACCTTC. Translating gives CASSSGQGVFYGYTF.

This chain connects TRBV9 to TRBJ2-5; perhaps TRBD2 as D (7 bases). The CDR3 extends over 15 amino acids. CDR1 is SGDLS, CDR2 YYNGEE, per germline. V dropped 0 bases and J dropped 3 bases, with 12 bases sitting between them. Here the CDR3 DNA reads TGTGCCAGCAGCGTAGGCGGGGGCCGGGAAGAGACCCAGTACTTC. Its translation is CASSVGGGREETQYF.

The J gene is TRBJ1-6, the V gene TRBV5-1; 10 bases fit TRBD1. V shed 4 bases, J shed 8 bases, and the junction held 6 bases outside the gene matches. Germline assignment: CDR1 SGHRS and CDR2 YFSETQ. The CDR3 is 15 amino acids. The CDR3 bases are TGCGCCAGCAGCCTTAAGACAGGGGGCGATTCACCCCTCCACTTT. This encodes CASSLKTGGDSPLHF.

The gene calls are TRBV6-6 and TRBJ2-5; D is possibly TRBD1 (6 bases). V was clipped by 5 bases and J by 2 bases, with 12 bases between them. CDR3 length equals 14 residues. CDR1 and CDR2 from the germline V gene are MNHNY and SVGAGI (reference sequence). The chain's CDR3 is CASSPQGRQETQYF. In nucleotides, the CDR3 is TGTGCCAGCAGTCCACAGGGTCGGCAAGAGACCCAGTACTTC.

This clone has a single count. V is TRBV10-3 and J is TRBJ1-1; TRBD1 agrees at 7 bases. Germline lookup yields CDR1 ENHRY and CDR2 SYGVKD. The junction had 5 bases not matched to a gene; V was cut back by 2 bases and J by 5 bases. CDR3 length: 14 amino acids. In DNA, the CDR3 is TGTGCCATCAGTGAGACCTCACAGGGGACTGAAGCTTTCTTT. As protein: CAISETSQGTEAFF.

The chain is built from TRBV7-8 and TRBJ2-7, with 8 positions matching TRBD2. J was trimmed by 7 bases and V by 8 bases; bases with no gene match: 10. This CDR3 contains 13 residues. Germline loops: CDR1 SGHVS, CDR2 FQNEAQ. CDR3 region: CASGQLGGGEQYF. DNA for the CDR3: TGTGCCAGCGGCCAGCTCGGGGGGGGAGAGCAGTACTTC.

The genes are TRBV11-3 and TRBJ1-1, with unresolved D. Trimming pared 0 bases from V and 9 bases from J, leaving 11 bases between. CDR3 size: 13 residues. Germline values: CDR1 SGHNT, CDR2 YENEEA. The chain's CDR3 is CASSLDKYRKAFF. The CDR3 bases are TGTGCCAGCAGCTTAGATAAATACAGAAAAGCTTTCTTT.

The DNA of the CDR3 is TGTGCCAGCAGCCGGGACAGATCTTTTAATTCACCCCTCCACTTT. Protein: CASSRDRSFNSPLHF. The J gene is TRBJ1-6, the V gene TRBV11-2; 7 bases fit TRBD1. The CDR3 length is 15 residues. CDR1 SGHAT and CDR2 FQNNGV come from the germline V gene. The J segment lost 6 bases and the V segment lost 5 bases, leaving 7 bases of the junction unmatched.

CDR3: CASSYSSQGWGNGYTF. In DNA form, the CDR3 reads TGTGCCAGCAGTTACTCGTCACAGGGGTGGGGCAATGGCTACACCTTC. The V and J genes are TRBV6-6 and TRBJ1-2; 7 nucleotides match TRBD1. V was pared by 0 bases and J by 6 bases, with 10 bases of the junction left unmatched. Germline CDR1 reads MNHNY; CDR2 reads SVGAGI (reference sequence). The length of the CDR3 is 16 residues.

The chain uses TRBV19 and TRBJ2-1, with D tentatively TRBD2 (6 bases). The CDR3 length is 15 residues. V lost 2 bases, J lost 2 bases, and 10 bases lay in between. Per the germline V gene, CDR1 is LNHDA and CDR2 is SQIVND (reference sequence). The CDR3 sequence: CASSIRRGTYNEQFF. CDR3 nucleotide sequence: TGTGCCAGTAGTATACGGCGGGGAACCTACAATGAGCAGTTCTTC. Combining the CDR3 with reference TRBV19 and TRBJ2-1 gives the whole variable domain DGGITQSPKYLFRKEGQNVTLSCEQNLNHDAMYWYRQDPGQGLRLIYYSQIVNDFQKGDIAEGYSVSREKKESFPLTVTSAQKNPTAFYLCASSIRRGTYNEQFFGPGTRLTVL.

The gene calls are TRBV28 and TRBJ1-1; D remains ambiguous. CDR3 length equals 15 residues. Per the germline V gene, CDR1 is MDHEN and CDR2 is SYDVKM. Trimming took off 8 bases at V and 0 bases at J, with 16 bases between the two ends. The chain's CDR3 is CASLPPGIMNTEAFF. CDR3 in DNA: TGTGCCAGCCTCCCCCCAGGCATCATGAACACTGAAGCTTTCTTT.

The chain combines TRBV19 with TRBJ1-6; D remains unclear. V lost 0 bases to trimming and J lost 9 bases, with 12 bases between them. Germline CDR1 is LNHDA and CDR2 is SQIVND (reference sequence). There are 15 residues in the CDR3. This CDR3 reads CASSIDSGAFSPLHF. The CDR3 DNA is TGTGCCAGTAGTATAGACTCGGGAGCGTTTTCACCCCTCCACTTT.

This clone was recorded a few times. V gene TRBV7-6 combines with J gene TRBJ1-1; tentative D call: TRBD1 (5 bases). This CDR3 is built from 18 residues. Trimming cost V 5 bases and J 0 bases, with 22 bases left between them. CDR1 and CDR2 from the germline V gene are SGHVS and FNYEAQ. This CDR3 is CASSRPPTGQTMNTEAFF. In nucleotides, the CDR3 is TGTGCCAGCAGCCGACCCCCAACAGGTCAGACCATGAACACTGAAGCTTTCTTT.

This rearrangement joins TRBV29-1 to TRBJ1-4; D perhaps matches TRBD1 (6 bases). The CDR3 runs to 14 residues. Germline assignment: CDR1 SQVTM and CDR2 ANQGSEA. Trimming removed 1 base from V and 3 bases from J, with 9 bases in between. CDR3 protein: CSVEGGQSNEKLFF. The CDR3 DNA reads as TGCAGCGTTGAAGGGGGGCAATCTAATGAAAAACTGTTTTTT.

The chain recombines TRBV25-1 with TRBJ1-2; D may be TRBD1 (5 bases). V gave up 3 bases and J gave up 8 bases, with 13 bases separating them. The germline V gene encodes CDR1 MGHDK and CDR2 SYGVNS. CDR3 length: 13 amino acids. The CDR3 reads CASSEQGLGGYTF. CDR3 nucleotide sequence: TGTGCCAGCAGTGAGCAGGGACTGGGGGGCTACACCTTC.